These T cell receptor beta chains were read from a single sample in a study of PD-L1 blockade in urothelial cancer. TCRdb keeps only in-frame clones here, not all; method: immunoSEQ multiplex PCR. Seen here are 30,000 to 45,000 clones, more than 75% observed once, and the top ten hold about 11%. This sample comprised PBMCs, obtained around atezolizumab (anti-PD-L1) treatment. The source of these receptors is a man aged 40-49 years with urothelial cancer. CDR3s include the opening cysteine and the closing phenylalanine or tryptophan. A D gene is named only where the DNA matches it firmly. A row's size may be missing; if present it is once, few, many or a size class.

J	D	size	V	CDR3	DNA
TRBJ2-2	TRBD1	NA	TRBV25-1	CASSSTGGFRTGELFF	TGTGCCAGCAGCTCCACAGGGGGGTTTAGGACCGGGGAGCTGTTTTTT
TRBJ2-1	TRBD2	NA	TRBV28	CASSLAGGYNEQFF	TGTGCCAGCAGTTTAGCGGGGGGTTACAATGAGCAGTTCTTC
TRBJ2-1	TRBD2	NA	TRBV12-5	CASGLSLAGNNEQFF	TGTGCTAGTGGGCTGTCATTAGCGGGGAACAATGAGCAGTTCTTC
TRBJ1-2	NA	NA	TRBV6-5	CASSAQGYGYGYTF	TGTGCCAGCAGTGCTCAGGGATACGGCTATGGCTACACCTTC
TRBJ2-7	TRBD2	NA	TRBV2	CASSPRAGGINEQYF	TGTGCCAGCAGCCCTCGAGCGGGAGGGATTAACGAGCAGTACTTC
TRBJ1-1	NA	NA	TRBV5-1	CVKGENTEAFF	TGCGTTAAGGGGGAGAACACTGAAGCTTTCTTT
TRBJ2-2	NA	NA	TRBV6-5	CASSLFKGSGELFF	TGTGCCAGCAGTCTCTTCAAGGGGTCCGGGGAGCTGTTTTTT
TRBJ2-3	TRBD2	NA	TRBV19	CASQAGLATDTQYF	TGTGCCAGTCAAGCGGGACTTGCCACAGATACGCAGTATTTT
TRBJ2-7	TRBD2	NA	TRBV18	CASSPPLGTSEQYF	TGTGCCAGCTCACCACCGTTAGGGACTAGCGAGCAGTACTTC
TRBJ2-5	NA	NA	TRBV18	CASSPGGGDKTQYF	TGTGCCAGCTCACCAGGAGGGGGGGATAAGACCCAGTACTTC
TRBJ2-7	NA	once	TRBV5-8	CASSRVRGYEQYF	TGTGCCAGCAGCCGGGTTAGGGGCTACGAGCAGTACTTC
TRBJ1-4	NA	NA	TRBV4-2	CASSQPLSTGRPPKELFF	TGTGCCAGCAGCCAACCCTTGAGTACAGGAAGGCCCCCTAAGGAACTGTTTTTT
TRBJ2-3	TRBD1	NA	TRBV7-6	CASSRDSVRDTQYF	TGTGCCAGCAGCCGGGACAGCGTACGGGATACGCAGTATTTT
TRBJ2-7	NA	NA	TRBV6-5	CASSSPRYEQCF	TGTGCCAGCAGTTCGCCGCGGTACGAGCAGTGCTTC
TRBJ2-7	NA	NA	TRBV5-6	CASSFYGGEQYF	TGTGCCAGCAGCTTTTATGGAGGCGAGCAGTACTTC
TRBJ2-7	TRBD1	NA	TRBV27	CASSWGQGDYEQYF	TGTGCCAGCAGTTGGGGACAGGGGGACTACGAGCAGTACTTC
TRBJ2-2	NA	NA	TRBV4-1	CASSPGDHLSYTEELFF	TGCGCCAGCAGCCCGGGGGACCACCTTTCCTACACCGAGGAGCTGTTTTTT
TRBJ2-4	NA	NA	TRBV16	CASSRARNIQYF	TGTGCCAGCAGCCGGGCAAGGAACATTCAGTACTTC